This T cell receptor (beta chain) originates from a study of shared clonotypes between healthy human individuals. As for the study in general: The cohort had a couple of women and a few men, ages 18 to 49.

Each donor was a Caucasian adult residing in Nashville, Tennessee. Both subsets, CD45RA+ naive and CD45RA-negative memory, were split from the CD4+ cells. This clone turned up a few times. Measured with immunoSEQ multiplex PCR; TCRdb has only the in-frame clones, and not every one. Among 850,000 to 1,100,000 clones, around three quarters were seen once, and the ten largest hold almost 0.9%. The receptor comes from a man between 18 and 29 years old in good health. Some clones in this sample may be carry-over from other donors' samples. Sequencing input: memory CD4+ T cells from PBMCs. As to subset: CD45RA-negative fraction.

This chain's CDR3 is CAWTGGEVGELFF. CDR3 DNA: TGTGCCTGGACCGGGGGCGAAGTCGGGGAGCTGTTTTTT. This chain connects TRBV30 to TRBJ2-2; either TRBD1 or TRBD2 may fit D (6 bases each). CDR1 is GTSNPN, CDR2 SVGIG, per germline (reference sequence). The CDR3 length is 13 residues. The germline V and J ends were trimmed by 4 bases and 7 bases, with 13 bases remaining between them. The full variable domain, with the rest looked up from reference TRBV30 and TRBJ2-2, is SQTIHQWPATLVQPVGSPLSLECTVEGTSNPNLYWYRQAAGRGLQLLFYSVGIGQISSEVPQNLSASRPQDRQFILSSKKLLLSDSGFYLCAWTGGEVGELFFGEGSRLTVL.